This entry describes one T cell receptor beta chain. What it binds is not known. The table came from immunoSEQ multiplex PCR; TCRdb's copy has only in-frame clones and leaves some out. The table lists about 45,000 clones, around 63% of them singletons, with about 18% in the top ten. Germline CDR1 is SEHNR and CDR2 is FQNEAQ (reference sequence). The CDR3 sequence is 12 residues long. V was trimmed by 1 base and J by 8 bases, leaving 5 bases between them. These data are taken from a study of radiotherapy plus CTLA-4 blockade in lung cancer. Across the whole study: Patients showed objective responses in roughly 19% of cases and disease control in less than 35%.

Findings and caveats of the study: In blood, tumor-derived TCR clones expanded after radiotherapy plus ipilimumab.

This chain connects TRBV7-9 to TRBJ2-2; D gene unclear. This receptor was identified in a human donor with non-small cell lung cancer who had a partial response to radiotherapy plus ipilimumab. Sequenced material: peripheral blood, taken from a patient treated with radiotherapy plus ipilimumab. Here the CDR3 DNA reads TGTGCCAGCAGCTTAGTCTCTGGGGAGCTGTTTTTT. As protein: CASSLVSGELFF.